A single sample is the source of the 8 T cell receptor beta chains below, sequenced in a study of OX40 agonist ivuxolimab in advanced cancers. Data came from immunoSEQ multiplex PCR; TCRdb stores just in-frame clones and leaves some out. This table holds under 65,000 clones, 84% found once. Sequencing was performed on CD4+ or CD8+ T cells sorted from blood, taken in a trial of the OX40 agonist ivuxolimab. Every receptor here comes from an adult with an advanced solid tumor such as melanoma, head and neck, liver or kidney cancer.

V usage is TRBV6-5 and J usage is TRBJ2-1; D might be TRBD1 (6 bases). CDR1 is MNHEY, CDR2 SVGAGI, per germline. V was clipped by 6 bases and J by 5 bases, with 14 bases between them. CDR3 length equals 14 residues. Here the CDR3 DNA reads TGTGCCAGCAGCCGAGGGACACCTGACAATGAGCAGTTCTTC. It translates to CASSRGTPDNEQFF.

The chain joins TRBV28 to TRBJ2-3; 8 bases agree with TRBD1. The CDR3 covers 15 residues. Germline loops: CDR1 MDHEN, CDR2 SYDVKM. Germline trimming cut 4 bases from V and 2 bases from J; bases unmatched to any gene: 5. Written as DNA, the CDR3 is TGTGCCAGCAGTTCGACAGGGGCCCTCACAGATACGCAGTATTTT. Encoded protein: CASSSTGALTDTQYF.

The CDR3 reads CASKRQQRMNTEAFF. For the CDR3, the DNA is TGTGCCAGCAAAAGACAGCAGAGAATGAACACTGAAGCTTTCTTT. The V and J genes are TRBV28 and TRBJ1-1; possibly TRBD1 for D (5 bases). Germline V CDR1 and CDR2: MDHEN, SYDVKM. The CDR3 is 15 amino acids. V was pared by 7 bases and J by 0 bases, with 15 bases between.

J is TRBJ2-7 and V is TRBV11-2; either TRBD1 or TRBD2 may fit D (6 bases each). V lost 5 bases and J 4 bases, leaving 18 bases between the germline ends. Germline V gene data show CDR1 as SGHAT and CDR2 as FQNNGV. This CDR3 spans 15 amino acids. In nucleotides, the CDR3 is TGTGCCAGCAGCCGAACAGGGACGGGGAGGTACGAGCAGTACTTC. Its translation is CASSRTGTGRYEQYF.

The chain couples TRBV7-6 to TRBJ2-3; TRBD1 agrees at 9 bases. Trimming at V came to 4 bases and at J to 0 bases, leaving 8 bases not matched to a gene. The CDR3 loop spans 17 amino acids. Germline lookup yields CDR1 SGHVS and CDR2 FNYEAQ. The CDR3 bases are TGTGCCAGCAGCTCCATGGGACAGGGACCTAGCACAGATACGCAGTATTTT. It translates to CASSSMGQGPSTDTQYF.

The gene calls are TRBV7-8 and TRBJ1-6; a weak D match, TRBD1 (6 bases). The CDR3 loop spans 15 amino acids. V was cut by 1 base and J by 7 bases, with 11 bases left in between. The germline gives CDR1 SGHVS, CDR2 FQNEAQ. The CDR3 coding sequence is TGTGCCAGCAGCTTAGACAGGGTTAGGAATTCACCCCTCCACTTT. This gives the protein CASSLDRVRNSPLHF.

This clone was picked up a small number of times. The genes are TRBV2 and TRBJ1-2, with D uncertain. The CDR3 totals 13 residues. Trimming shortened V by 3 bases and J by 8 bases, and 13 bases separated the two germline ends. Per the germline V gene, CDR1 is SNHLY and CDR2 is FYNNEI. The CDR3 region has the DNA TGTGCCAGCAGTGAGTACGTCAGCTACGGCTACACCTTC. It is translated as CASSEYVSYGYTF.

The chain employs TRBV7-9 and TRBJ2-7; D unclear. The V and J ends lost 5 bases and 2 bases respectively, with 19 bases between them. CDR1 is SEHNR and CDR2 is FQNEAQ in the germline V gene (reference sequence). The CDR3 extends over 16 amino acids. This chain's CDR3 is CASSPRTQTRTYEQYF. CDR3 DNA sequence: TGTGCCAGCAGCCCGAGGACGCAAACACGAACCTACGAGCAGTACTTC. Using reference TRBV7-9 and TRBJ2-7 for the parts outside the CDR3, the full variable domain is DTGVSQNPRHKITKRGQNVTFRCDPISEHNRLYWYRQTLGQGPEFLTYFQNEAQLEKSRLLSDRFSAERPKGSFSTLEIQRTEQGDSAMYLCASSPRTQTRTYEQYFGPGTRLTVT.